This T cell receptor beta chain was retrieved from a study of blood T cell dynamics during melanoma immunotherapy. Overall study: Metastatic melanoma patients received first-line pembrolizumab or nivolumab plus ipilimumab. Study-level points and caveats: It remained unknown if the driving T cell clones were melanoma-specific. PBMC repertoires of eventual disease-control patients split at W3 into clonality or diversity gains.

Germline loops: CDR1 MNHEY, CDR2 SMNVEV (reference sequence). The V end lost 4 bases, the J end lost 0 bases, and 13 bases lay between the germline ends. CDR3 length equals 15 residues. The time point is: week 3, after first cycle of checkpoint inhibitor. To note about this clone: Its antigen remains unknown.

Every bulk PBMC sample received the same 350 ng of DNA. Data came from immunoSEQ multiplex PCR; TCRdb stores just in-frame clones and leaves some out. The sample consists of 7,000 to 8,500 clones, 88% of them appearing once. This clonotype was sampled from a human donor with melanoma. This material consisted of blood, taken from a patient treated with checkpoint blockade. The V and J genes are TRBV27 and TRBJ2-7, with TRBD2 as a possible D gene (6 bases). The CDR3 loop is CASSWAGRSSYEQYF. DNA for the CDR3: TGTGCCAGCAGTTGGGCGGGACGGAGCTCCTACGAGCAGTACTTC.